This TCR beta chain was recovered during a study of cytomegalovirus exposure and HLA in healthy donors. At the level of the study: Within the Caucasian-associated ancestry cluster were 81% of the 398 genotyped donors.

General observations from the study: CMV serostatus was the sole immune exposure information available.

Comments on this clone: Its antigen is currently unknown.

Primers for the PCR totalled 60 Vbeta and 13 Jbeta. Data came from immunoSEQ multiplex PCR; TCRdb stores just in-frame clones and leaves some out. This sample has 150,000 to 200,000 clones, with approximately 80% found just once. The ends were cut back, 5 bases at V and 2 bases at J, with 14 bases in the middle. Germline V gives CDR1 MDHEN, CDR2 SYDVKM. The CDR3 loop spans 15 amino acids. This sequence was found in a man in his thirties or forties in good health and CMV-seropositive. The sample comprised PBMCs. The chain combines TRBV28 with TRBJ2-3; D might be TRBD1 (5 bases). CDR3 protein: CASSAKWTYTDTQYF. The DNA of the CDR3 is TGTGCCAGCAGTGCGAAATGGACATACACAGATACGCAGTATTTT.